The entry below gives a single T cell receptor (beta chain) sequence along with its context. The antigen it binds to is not known. The sample holds no much larger clone one base away, and base qualities are not on file. The donors were healthy, HIV-negative adults with no recently reported acute infections or vaccinations. Only Caucasian adults living in Nashville, Tennessee, USA were represented among the donors. CD4+ T cells were enriched through magnetic negative selection, after which naive cells were positively selected on CD45RA and the remaining negative fraction served as the memory subset. After blood collection by leukapheresis, PBMCs were isolated using Ficoll-Histopaque density gradient centrifugation and then cryopreserved in the vapor phase of liquid nitrogen. Analytical flow cytometry was used to check the purity and quantity of each magnetically sorted T cell population. Each sorted fraction had its genomic DNA isolated and then quantified by UV absorbance on a Nanodrop 2000c.

CDR1 and CDR2 were assigned from the germline V gene as MDHEN and SYDVKM. V and J are trimmed by 6 bases and 3 bases, and the gene matches miss 5 bases of the junction. The CDR3 contains 16 residues, cysteine and phenylalanine counted. Of the read, only the CDR3 DNA is kept; its 48 bases are in frame from base 1. TCR CDR3 regions were amplified from genomic DNA by multiplex PCR using the deep immunoSEQ assay. Genomic DNA extracted from each cell subset was distributed evenly over all wells of several immunoSEQ 96-well plates, and each plate served as one replicate. For sorted subsets, approximately 190 ng of genomic DNA, equivalent to 30,000 or so T cell genomes, went into each replicate PCR. The purified libraries were quantified using a Qubit 3.0 fluorometer, sized with a Bioanalyzer 2100, and then quantified again using the KAPA Library Quantification kit. Every immunoSEQ 96-well plate was sequenced on a dedicated single-read 150-cycle Illumina NextSeq 550 flow cell. The original pipeline was this. The immunoSEQ output contained only junctional sequences without quality scores, so filtering could not match that applied to full-length reads. Sequences were annotated with PyIR, a Python wrapper for IgBLAST v1.9, and V/J genes and CDR3 were assigned using IMGT germline references. Reads with weak V/J assignments (E-value above 1e-6), missing CDR3, stop codons, out-of-frame junctions, or ambiguous translated residues were removed. V3J clonotypes were defined by identical inferred V gene, J gene, and CDR3 amino acid sequence. Percentage overlap between repertoires was calculated by dividing the number of shared unique clonotypes by the size of the smaller repertoire. Three approaches were used to assess repertoire richness: RTK rarefaction, the Chao1 estimator, and Recon v2.1 estimates of unobserved clonotypes. OLGA was used to compute generation probabilities for all TCRbeta clonotypes that the gDNA method yielded from a handful of donors. TCRdb limited this immuneACCESS table to in-frame rearrangements with V and J called. A share of clones is missing; checked studies link under half to unresolved V genes, and the rest is unexplained. Clone size and the V and J calls come from that table; the DNA yielded D and trimming. The sample table lists 2 million to 3 million clones, 93% of them with a count of one. The ten top clones hold approximately 0.36% of the sample.

This specimen comes from a study of shared clonotypes between healthy human individuals (dated by TCRdb to between 2020 and 2021). Turning to the overall study: The cohort comprised a couple of women and a few men aged 18 to 49 years. Per donor, three plates each were used for CD4 naive and CD4 memory, two for CD8 naive, and one for CD8 memory. To estimate repertoire size and how much clonotypes are shared between individuals, the study performed deep sequencing of blood TCR repertoires from about 5 healthy adults. Libraries were prepared and TCR repertoires were sequenced by different laboratories using diverse techniques, in order to increase sequencing depth and limit assay-specific biases. Between about 0.8 and 9 billion PBMCs per donor were obtained by leukapheresis.

Findings and caveats that apply to the study as a whole: Compared with non-shared clonotypes, clonotypes shared by all four sorted-subset donors had higher generation probabilities. Even with the large sequencing depth, rarefaction of the sorted-subset datasets indicated that sequencing was incomplete. Sampling was limited to blood, and TCR repertoires in tissue likely differ from TCR repertoires in blood. Pairwise subsampling indicated that sequencing depth was expected to affect the degree of clonotype sharing among donors. When a few donors were compared, the shared fraction of clonotypes was 5% to 6.5% for naive CD4, more than 3% for naive CD8, more than 2% for memory CD4, and 0.35% to 0.4% for memory CD8. Because the study included a small number of donors, the genetic and exposure-history diversity represented was limited. Naive subsets generally had larger estimated clonotype richness than memory subsets.

Recombination joined TRBV28 with TRBJ2-7; TRBD2 matches 16 bases in the middle. Sequenced: naive CD4+ T cells from PBMCs. Reading the label with the study, this specimen's cell subset or site is: CD45RA+ positively selected. This clonotype was obtained from a man aged 18-30 years in good health. Some clones in this sample may be carry-over from other donors' samples. The nucleotides are TGTGCCAGCAGCCCTGGGACTAGCGGGAGGGACTACGAGCAGTACTTC. Its amino acids are CASSPGTSGRDYEQYF.